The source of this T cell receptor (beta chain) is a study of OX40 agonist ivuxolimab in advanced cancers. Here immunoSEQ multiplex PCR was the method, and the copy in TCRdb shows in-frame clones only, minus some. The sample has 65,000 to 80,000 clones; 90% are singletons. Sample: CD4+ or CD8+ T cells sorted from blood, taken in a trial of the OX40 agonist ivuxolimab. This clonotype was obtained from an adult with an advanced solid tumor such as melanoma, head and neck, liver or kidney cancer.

CDR3 sequence reads: CASSLRARSKNIQYF. DNA of the CDR3: TGTGCCAGCAGCTTGAGGGCCCGGTCCAAAAACATTCAGTACTTC. This chain uses TRBV11-3 with TRBJ2-4; a weak D match, TRBD2 (5 bases). This CDR3 contains 15 residues. The ends were cut back, 3 bases at V and 2 bases at J, with 11 bases in the middle. CDR1 and CDR2 from the germline V gene are SGHNT and YENEEA. Using reference TRBV11-3 and TRBJ2-4 for the parts outside the CDR3, the full variable domain is EAGVVQSPRYKIIEKKQPVAFWCNPISGHNTLYWYLQNLGQGPELLIRYENEEAVDDSQLPKDRFSAERLKGVDSTLKIQPAELGDSAVYLCASSLRARSKNIQYFGAGTRLSVL.